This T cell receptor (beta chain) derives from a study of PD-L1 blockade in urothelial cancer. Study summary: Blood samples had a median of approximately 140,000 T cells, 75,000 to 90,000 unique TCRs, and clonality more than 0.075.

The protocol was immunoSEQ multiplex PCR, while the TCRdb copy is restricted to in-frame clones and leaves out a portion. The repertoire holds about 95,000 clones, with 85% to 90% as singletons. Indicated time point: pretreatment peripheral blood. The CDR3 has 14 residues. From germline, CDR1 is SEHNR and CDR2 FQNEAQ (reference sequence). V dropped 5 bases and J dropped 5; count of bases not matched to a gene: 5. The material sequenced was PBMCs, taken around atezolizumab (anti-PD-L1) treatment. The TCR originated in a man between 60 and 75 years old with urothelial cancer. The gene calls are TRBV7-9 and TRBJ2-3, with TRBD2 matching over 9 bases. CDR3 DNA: TGTGCCAGCAGCCGCGGGACTAGCTTAGATACGCAGTATTTT. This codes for CASSRGTSLDTQYF.